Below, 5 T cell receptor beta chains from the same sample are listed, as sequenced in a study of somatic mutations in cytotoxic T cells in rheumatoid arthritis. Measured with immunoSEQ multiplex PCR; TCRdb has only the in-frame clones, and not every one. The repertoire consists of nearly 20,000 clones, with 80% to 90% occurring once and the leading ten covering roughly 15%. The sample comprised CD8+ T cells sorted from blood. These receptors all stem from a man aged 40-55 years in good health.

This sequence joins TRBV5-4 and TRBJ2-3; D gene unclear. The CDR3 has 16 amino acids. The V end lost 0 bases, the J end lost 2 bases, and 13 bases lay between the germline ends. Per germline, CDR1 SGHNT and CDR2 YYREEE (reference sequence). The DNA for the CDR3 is TGTGCCAGCAGCTTGGGCGGTAGCCGCTACACAGATACGCAGTATTTT. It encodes CASSLGGSRYTDTQYF.

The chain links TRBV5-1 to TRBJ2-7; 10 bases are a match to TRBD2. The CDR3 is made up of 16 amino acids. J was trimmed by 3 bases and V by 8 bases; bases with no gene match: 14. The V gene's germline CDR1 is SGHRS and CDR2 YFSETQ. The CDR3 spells CARGTSANIPNYEQYF. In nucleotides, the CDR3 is TGCGCCAGGGGGACTAGCGCAAACATCCCGAACTACGAGCAGTACTTC.

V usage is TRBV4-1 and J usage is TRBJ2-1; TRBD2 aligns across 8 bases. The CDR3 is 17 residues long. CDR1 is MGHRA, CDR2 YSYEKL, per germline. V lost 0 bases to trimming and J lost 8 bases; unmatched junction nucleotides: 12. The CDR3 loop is CASSQEWTAREGHEQFF. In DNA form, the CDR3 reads TGCGCCAGCAGCCAAGAATGGACTGCACGGGAGGGCCATGAGCAGTTCTTC.

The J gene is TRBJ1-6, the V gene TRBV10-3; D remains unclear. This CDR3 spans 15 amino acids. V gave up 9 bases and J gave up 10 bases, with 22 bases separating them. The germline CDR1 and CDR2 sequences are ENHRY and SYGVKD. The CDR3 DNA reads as TGTGCCATAGCGCACCCCGGCAGGCCGGGATCACCCCTCCACTTT. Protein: CAIAHPGRPGSPLHF.

The DNA of the CDR3 is TGTGCCAGCAGCTTGGGGACTTTCTTCCTCCCTGGCGCAGATGAGCAGTTCTTC. Protein product: CASSLGTFFLPGADEQFF. The chain carries TRBV11-2 and TRBJ2-1; TRBD2 might be the D (6 bases). Trimming removed 3 bases from V and 8 bases from J, with 26 bases in between. Per the germline V gene, CDR1 is SGHAT and CDR2 is FQNNGV. This CDR3 has 18 residues.